The 13 T cell receptor beta chains listed next were all sequenced from one sample in a study of shared clonotypes between healthy human individuals. The naive CD8 fraction comprised CD45RO-negative cells positively selected for CCR7 and excluded terminally differentiated effector memory CD45RA+ cells. Produced via immunoSEQ multiplex PCR; TCRdb's table is partial and in-frame only. Of roughly 810,000 clones listed, around 96% are singletons. The sample was naive CD8+ T cells sorted from blood. These receptors were collected from a man aged 30-40 years in good health.

Remarks on this clone: This CDR3 is also generated by other DNA sequences in the sample. V usage is TRBV5-6 and J usage is TRBJ1-1; D unclear. Deletions cut 2 bases from V and 3 bases from J, with 5 bases between. CDR1 is SGHDT and CDR2 is YYEEEE in the germline V gene. The CDR3 has 12 residues. This chain's CDR3 is CASSFSDTEAFF. For the CDR3, the DNA is TGTGCCAGCAGCTTCTCGGACACTGAAGCTTTCTTT. Full variable domain (rest looked up from reference TRBV5-6 and TRBJ1-1): DAGVTQSPTHLIKTRGQQVTLRCSPKSGHDTVSWYQQALGQGPQFIFQYYEEEERQRGNFPDRFSGHQFPNYSSELNVNALLLGDSALYLCASSFSDTEAFFGQGTRLTVV.

A single count supports this clone. V gene TRBV10-3 combines with J gene TRBJ2-3; 12 nucleotides align to TRBD2. The germline V gene has CDR1 ENHRY and CDR2 SYGVKD. There are 17 residues in the CDR3. With 4 bases clipped from V and 0 bases from J, the junction kept 5 bases outside the gene matches. CDR3 region: CAISGTSGKGSTDTQYF. CDR3 DNA sequence: TGTGCCATCAGTGGGACTAGCGGGAAAGGGAGCACAGATACGCAGTATTTT.

The chain employs TRBV9 and TRBJ2-1; TRBD1 matches 8 bases. Germline V lookup: CDR1 SGDLS, CDR2 YYNGEE. V was clipped by 1 base and J by 2 bases; unmatched bases: 8. CDR3 length equals 17 residues. For the CDR3, the DNA is TGTGCCAGCAGCGTAAGCAAACAGGGGGATCCCTACAATGAGCAGTTCTTC. It encodes CASSVSKQGDPYNEQFF.

This chain uses TRBV4-1 with TRBJ2-3; TRBD1 or TRBD2 may be the D gene (5 bases each). Germline V gives CDR1 MGHRA, CDR2 YSYEKL. Trimming removed 2 bases at V and 1 base at J, with 10 bases between. The CDR3 covers 15 residues. The CDR3 spells CASSQQGVGTDTQYF. CDR3 coding DNA: TGCGCCAGCAGCCAACAGGGAGTGGGCACAGATACGCAGTATTTT.

V and J are TRBV11-3 and TRBJ2-1, with a possible D match to TRBD1 (5 bases). Germline V CDR1 and CDR2: SGHNT, YENEEA. V gave up 1 base and J gave up 4 bases, with 17 bases separating them. The CDR3 covers 17 residues. The CDR3 nucleotides are TGTGCCAGCAGCTTAGGTATCCAGGGAAGAGATTACAATGAGCAGTTCTTC. Protein sequence: CASSLGIQGRDYNEQFF.

The chain is built from TRBV11-2 and TRBJ2-7; D is uncertain. This CDR3 spans 14 amino acids. Germline lookup yields CDR1 SGHAT and CDR2 FQNNGV. The ends were cut back, 3 bases at V and 3 bases at J, with 12 bases in the middle. CDR3 DNA: TGTGCCAGCAGCTTCGGTCCATTTAACTACGAGCAGTACTTC. This sequence encodes CASSFGPFNYEQYF.

This clone has just one count. This rearrangement joins TRBV19 to TRBJ2-5, with TRBD2 matching 14 bases. CDR3 length: 16 amino acids. V shed 6 bases, J shed 5 bases, and the junction held 8 bases outside the gene matches. CDR1 and CDR2 (germline): LNHDA, SQIVND (reference sequence). For the CDR3, the DNA is TGTGCCAGTAGCCCGGGACTAGCGGGAGCGGGTGAGACCCAGTACTTC. The encoded protein is CASSPGLAGAGETQYF. Based on the CDR3 plus reference TRBV19 and TRBJ2-5, the full variable domain is DGGITQSPKYLFRKEGQNVTLSCEQNLNHDAMYWYRQDPGQGLRLIYYSQIVNDFQKGDIAEGYSVSREKKESFPLTVTSAQKNPTAFYLCASSPGLAGAGETQYFGPGTRLLVL.

The J gene is TRBJ2-3, the V gene TRBV28, with unresolved D. V was pared by 2 bases and J by 4 bases, with 13 bases between. Germline loops: CDR1 MDHEN, CDR2 SYDVKM. The CDR3 totals 15 residues. The CDR3 loop is CASSLSPGTPDTQYF. Written as DNA, the CDR3 is TGTGCCAGCAGTTTAAGTCCAGGTACCCCAGATACGCAGTATTTT.

V gene TRBV5-5 combines with J gene TRBJ2-7, with D possibly TRBD2 on 6 matching bases. V was shortened by 5 bases and J by 0 bases, with 15 bases between the two germline ends. The length of the CDR3 is 15 residues. CDR1 is SGHKS, CDR2 YYEKEE, per germline (reference sequence). The CDR3 nucleotides read TGTGCCAGCAGGTACCGGGTCGGGGGCTCCTACGAGCAGTACTTC. Translated: CASRYRVGGSYEQYF.

The chain joins TRBV6-5 to TRBJ2-3; no clear D. V was pared by 0 bases and J by 2 bases, with 12 bases between. Germline V gives CDR1 MNHEY, CDR2 SVGAGI. The CDR3 contains 16 residues. The CDR3 DNA is TGTGCCAGCAGTTACTCGATGGGTAGCCCCACAGATACGCAGTATTTT. The encoded protein is CASSYSMGSPTDTQYF.

J is TRBJ2-3 and V is TRBV27, with 8 positions matching TRBD1. This CDR3 comprises 15 residues. J was trimmed by 8 bases and V by 4 bases; bases with no gene match: 11. Germline loops: CDR1 MNHEY, CDR2 SMNVEV (reference sequence). The DNA of the CDR3 is TGTGCCAGCAGTTCCGGACAGGGCTTGAGATTTACGCAGTATTTT. Translating it yields CASSSGQGLRFTQYF.

This rearrangement joins TRBV29-1 to TRBJ2-1; TRBD1 matches 8 bases. J lost 4 bases, V lost 1 base, and 9 bases had no gene match. Germline CDR1 is SQVTM and CDR2 is ANQGSEA. The CDR3 sequence is 16 residues long. Written as DNA, the CDR3 is TGCAGCGTTGAAGGGGCCGGGACAGGAGCTTACAATGAGCAGTTCTTC. Residues: CSVEGAGTGAYNEQFF.

The rearrangement uses TRBV12-5 and TRBJ2-2; tentatively, D is TRBD1 or TRBD2 (5 bases each). The length of the CDR3 is 17 residues. CDR1 is LGHNT, CDR2 FRNRAP, per germline. V shed 3 bases and J shed 3 bases, with 17 bases lying between them. The CDR3 DNA sequence: TGTGCTAGTGGTTTAGTCGAGTCGGGGCGCGACACCGGGGAGCTGTTTTTT. Translating it yields CASGLVESGRDTGELFF.